The source of this T cell receptor (beta chain) is a study of neurological immune-mediated disorders. In this sample, this clonotype turned up many times. J gave up 5 bases and V 3 bases, and 8 bases lay outside the gene matches. The germline V gene has CDR1 KGHDR and CDR2 SFDVKD. This CDR3 region has 16 residues. TCRdb reprocessed the 5' RACE reads with MiXCR, giving one entry per CDR3 protein. The sample contains about 79,000 distinct CDR3 sequences, roughly 15% of which appear only once. Material: PBMCs. The TCR sequence derives from a woman aged 45-65 years in good health. The chain couples TRBV24-1 to TRBJ1-4; 7 bases agree with TRBD1. Written as DNA, the CDR3 is TGTGCCACCAGTGATGGAGGGACAGCGCACAATGAAAAACTGTTTTTT. It is translated as CATSDGGTAHNEKLFF.